The TCR beta chain described here comes from a study of OX40 agonist ivuxolimab in advanced cancers. CDR1 is MNHEY and CDR2 is SMNVEV in the germline V gene (reference sequence). The CDR3 runs 14 residues. After removal of 5 bases from V and 7 bases from J, the junction contained 10 bases not matched to a gene. The method was immunoSEQ multiplex PCR; TCRdb's version includes in-frame clones alone and lacks a portion of them. The sample has about 40,000 clones, 80% to 90% seen once. The source was CD4+ or CD8+ T cells sorted from blood, collected in a trial of the OX40 agonist ivuxolimab. The receptor's source is an adult with an advanced solid tumor such as melanoma, head and neck, liver or kidney cancer. V and J are TRBV27 and TRBJ1-1; 7 nucleotides line up with TRBD1. CDR3 nucleotide sequence: TGTGCCAGCAGTCCGAATACAGGGGATGGTGAAGCTTTCTTT. Translation gives CASSPNTGDGEAFF.